This T cell receptor (beta chain) was captured by sequencing in a study of T cells in women clearing cervical HPV infection. Study-level information: Case blood drawn at lesion detection; control blood after infection cleared.

Germline assignment: CDR1 DFQATT and CDR2 SNEGSKA (reference sequence). The CDR3 has 14 amino acids. The V gene end was trimmed by 4 bases and the J gene end by 4 bases; junction bases not matched to a gene: 7. immunoSEQ multiplex PCR used an average of approximately 1,300 ng genomic DNA. Profiled with immunoSEQ multiplex PCR; TCRdb holds only in-frame clones, not every one. This sample carries tens of thousands of clones, with 6.5% to 8% going to the ten biggest clones. A remark on this clone: The sequenced fragment ends 3 residues before the CDR3 boundary, so the rest is inferred from the germline J gene.

Source material: blood buffy coat. The chain joins TRBV20-1 to TRBJ2-5; TRBD2 matches 9 bases. The clonotype comes from a woman between 18 and 75 years old with a cervical HPV16 infection that either progressed to CIN3+ or cleared (not recorded which). The sequenced CDR3 bases are TGCAGTGCTATAGCTAGCGGGATAGGAGAGACC. It translates to CSAIASGIGET. The full-length CDR3 reads as CSAIASGIGETQYF.